This TCR beta chain stems from a study of blood T cell repertoires in COVID-19 (dated by TCRdb to the early 2020s). With regard to the full study: Samples covering the acute and convalescent phases of COVID-19 were provided by collaborators in the United States, Italy and Spain. The prospective study material was composed of cDNA or gDNA derived from T cells, B-cell-depleted T cells, or PBMCs. The dataset comprised deeply sampled blood TCRbeta repertoires from subjects exposed to, actively infected with, or recovered from COVID-19. A freely available public database, intended as a resource for researchers studying the immune response to SARS-CoV-2, is where the repertoires were released. The samples were drawn from two sources: the first 160 participants of the ongoing ImmuneRACE study, and about 1,300 subjects contributed by 6 global collaborators. Nearly every sample came with metadata listing a de-identified subject ID, COVID-19 status, age in years and sex. Where available, HLA class I and class II types were taken from metadata supplied by the sample provider and were not determined by assay-based typing.

TCRbeta CDR3 regions were amplified from genomic DNA using the immunoSEQ Assay, a bias-controlled multiplex PCR. In the authors' own workflow: Within the assay, amplification of reference gene primers was used to estimate how many nucleated cells each sample contained. Sequence reads were collapsed and filtered to measure the absolute abundance of every unique TCRbeta CDR3 rearrangement. For each sample, productive Simpson clonality was calculated by taking the square root of Simpson's diversity index across productive rearrangements. This immuneACCESS table, as held by TCRdb, lists in-frame sequences with V and J called but not all clones. Of the missing ones, under half trace to an unresolved V gene in checked studies; the others have no known cause. The V and J calls and the clone size are those of that table, but D and trimming were determined from the DNA. In all, the sample holds 120,000 to 150,000 clones, and 84% of those were seen once. The ten largest clones capture around 35% of the sample.

CDR1 and CDR2 are read off the germline V gene (reference sequence) as SEHNR and FQNEAQ. Relative to germline, V is 2 bases shorter and J is 2 bases shorter, with 10 bases between their ends. The CDR3 covers 15 residues, taking in both the cysteine and the phenylalanine. Just the 45-base CDR3 DNA is kept, in frame starting at base 1. Each collaborating institution followed its own protocols to collect whole blood in K2EDTA tubes. For TCRbeta analysis, collaborators shipped samples as frozen whole blood, isolated PBMCs, or DNA extracted from either of those sample types. Broader findings and caveats from the paper: Clinical and demographic metadata were provided uncurated, with the amount varying by source and participant.

Concerning this clone: Its antigen specificity is not known. The input lacks base qualities; no much larger clone sits a single base away.

Specimen: peripheral blood. This receptor was obtained from a human donor in a cohort sampled during active COVID-19. Recombination connected TRBV7-9 to TRBJ1-5; a tentative D call is TRBD1 (5 bases match). The CDR3 region has the sequence CASSLRGDGNQPQHF. The bases are TGTGCCAGCAGCTTACGGGGGGACGGCAATCAGCCCCAGCATTTT.